Sequencing of this T cell receptor beta chain was carried out in a study of glioma-infiltrating T cells. Germline CDR1 reads MDHEN; CDR2 reads SYDVKM. CDR3 size: 14 residues. The V end was cut by 5 bases, the J end by 4 bases, with 14 bases between. Amplification of TCR alpha and beta CDR3 regions from RNA used iRepertoire nested multiplex PCR. TCRdb fed the multiplex PCR reads into MiXCR, producing one record per CDR3 protein. The sample holds a few hundred thousand distinct CDR3 sequences, 41% seen once. General observations from the study: Shared blood CDR3 signature motifs marked patients with low tissue-blood divergence. Only very few CDR3 sequences appeared in both tissue and blood.

This clonotype was seen ten or more times. Its antigen is as yet unknown. This sequence was found in a human donor with low-grade glioma or glioblastoma, undergoing nonglioma brain surgery, or in good health (not recorded which). Sample: glioma tissue, nonneoplastic brain tissue, or PBMCs (not recorded which). V is TRBV28 and J is TRBJ1-2, with D possibly being TRBD1 (6 bases). CDR3 nucleotide sequence: TGTGCCAGCAGTGCCGGCGTAGGGGGCTATGGCTACACCTTC. It is translated as CASSAGVGGYGYTF.